The 23 T cell receptor beta chains reported below all come from one sample, sequenced in a study of T cells expressing NK-cell markers. After re-calling the 5' RACE reads, TCRdb lists one entry per CDR3 protein, DNA absent. The listing records about 550,000 distinct CDR3 sequences. Material for sequencing was blood T cells: a sorted CD56 or NKG2C T cell subset, CD4+ or CD8+ T cells, or bulk PBMC T cells (not recorded which). These receptors were obtained from a man between 18 and 29 years old in good health.

The rearrangement links TRBV20-1 to TRBJ2-3; checking the TCRdb D call of TRBD2 is not possible without DNA. Germline-derived CDR1 and CDR2 are DFQATT and SNEGSKA (reference sequence). The CDR3 has 16 amino acids. This CDR3 reads CSASPLAGGSTDTQYF.

The CDR3: CASGHNPDVEQYF. The chain employs TRBV12-3 or TRBV12-4 and TRBJ2-7. The CDR3 is made up of 13 amino acids.

The J gene is TRBJ1-1, the V gene TRBV29-1; there is no DNA to check the TCRdb D call of TRBD1. Germline loops: CDR1 SQVTM, CDR2 ANQGSEA. The CDR3 totals 14 residues. The CDR3 loop is CSAQSLARGSEAFF.

This chain connects TRBV11-1 to TRBJ2-5; the D gene TCRdb calls, TRBD1, cannot be checked with no DNA. The CDR3 runs 18 residues. Germline CDR1 and CDR2: SGHAT and FQDESV (reference sequence). CDR3 region: CASSLAGGRYRIGETQYF.

This chain connects TRBV7-9 to TRBJ2-5; the D gene TCRdb calls, TRBD1, cannot be checked with no DNA. From germline, CDR1 is SEHNR and CDR2 FQNEAQ (reference sequence). The CDR3 has 15 amino acids. CDR3: CASSSGQGQKETQYF.

The J gene is TRBJ2-2, the V gene TRBV6-1; no DNA is available, so the TRBD2 call from TCRdb remains unchecked. The CDR3 is made up of 14 amino acids. Germline V lookup: CDR1 MNHNS, CDR2 SASEGT. CDR3 amino acids: CASMAGGPTGELFF.

The J gene is TRBJ2-3, the V gene TRBV6-1; TCRdb outputs TRBD2, but without DNA this stays unchecked. The CDR3 length is 15 residues. The germline gives CDR1 MNHNS, CDR2 SASEGT. CDR3 amino acids: CASRAREASTDTQYF.

The gene calls are TRBV11-2 and TRBJ2-1. This CDR3 region has 18 residues. Germline V gene lookup returns CDR1 SGHAT and CDR2 FQNNGV. The CDR3 here is CASSLVLRWGESYNEQFF.

The chain combines TRBV29-1 with TRBJ2-1; as DNA is missing, the TRBD2 call by TCRdb cannot be tested. The CDR3 is 17 amino acids. Germline values: CDR1 SQVTM, CDR2 ANQGSEA. CDR3 sequence reads: CSVDATRPSGHNKEQFF.

The V gene is TRBV24-1, the J gene TRBJ2-1; TCRdb names TRBD2, which stays unverified in the absence of DNA. This CDR3 is built from 15 residues. Germline V lookup: CDR1 KGHDR, CDR2 SFDVKD. The CDR3 sequence is CATPPTSGNYNEQFF.

This chain connects TRBV12-3 or TRBV12-4 to TRBJ1-3. This CDR3 is built from 15 residues. The CDR3 sequence: CASSFQASSGNTIYF.

This chain joins TRBV29-1 and TRBJ2-1; TCRdb outputs TRBD2, but without DNA this stays unchecked. This CDR3 has 17 residues. The germline V gene has CDR1 SQVTM and CDR2 ANQGSEA. The CDR3: CSVEGVLAGEIYNEQFF.

The rearrangement uses TRBV7-2 and TRBJ2-7; TCRdb lists TRBD1, though no DNA is available to test this call. Germline V gives CDR1 SGHTA, CDR2 FQGNSA. The CDR3 length is 15 residues. CDR3 residues: CASSLGQTYSYEQYF.

The V call is TRBV3-1, the J call TRBJ2-7; TCRdb's assignment of TRBD2 cannot be checked, as there is no DNA. Germline assignment: CDR1 LGHDT and CDR2 YNNKEL (reference sequence). This CDR3 has 16 residues. CDR3 protein: CASSQDLRDLTYEQYF.

The chain links TRBV5-1 to TRBJ1-5; the D gene TCRdb calls, TRBD1, cannot be checked with no DNA. The CDR3 totals 15 residues. The germline V gene has CDR1 SGHRS and CDR2 YFSETQ. Here the CDR3 reads CASSLAAGGVQPQHF.

The chain links TRBV6-2 or TRBV6-3 to TRBJ2-1; no DNA is available, so the TRBD2 call from TCRdb remains unchecked. The V gene's germline CDR1 is MNHEY and CDR2 SVGEGT. The CDR3 has 16 residues. The CDR3 here is CASSYSRTSANNEQFF.

V gene TRBV3-1 combines with J gene TRBJ2-7; TCRdb's D call of TRBD2 is untestable without DNA. Germline CDR1 LGHDT, CDR2 YNNKEL (reference sequence). This CDR3 is built from 15 residues. CDR3 sequence: CASSQGLMGTYEQYF.

V gene TRBV12-3 or TRBV12-4 combines with J gene TRBJ1-2; the TCRdb call, TRBD1, lacks DNA for checking. The CDR3 loop spans 14 amino acids. The CDR3 loop is CASYPLGSSEGYTF.

The chain links TRBV20-1 to TRBJ2-1; TCRdb reports TRBD2, a call that lacks DNA to check it against. The CDR3 contains 15 residues. CDR1 and CDR2 from the germline V gene are DFQATT and SNEGSKA (reference sequence). CDR3: CSAHKRDLPSNEQFF.

The chain employs TRBV6-1 and TRBJ2-1; there is no DNA to check the TCRdb D call of TRBD2. CDR1 MNHNS and CDR2 SASEGT come from the germline V gene. The CDR3 sequence is 15 residues long. This CDR3 is CASSSPSGPNNEQFF.

The chain recombines TRBV7-9 with TRBJ2-7; TCRdb indicates TRBD1, and absent DNA this call remains unverified. Germline V gene data show CDR1 as SEHNR and CDR2 as FQNEAQ (reference sequence). The CDR3 is 14 amino acids. CDR3 region: CASSLAVARDEQYF.

This chain connects TRBV7-7 to TRBJ2-5; the TRBD2 assignment by TCRdb is unverifiable without DNA. The CDR3 loop spans 15 amino acids. The germline gives CDR1 SSHAT, CDR2 FNYEAQ (reference sequence). The CDR3 spells CASSTQAGALETQYF.

The chain couples TRBV11-2 to TRBJ1-3; the TRBD1 assignment by TCRdb is unverifiable without DNA. Germline values: CDR1 SGHAT, CDR2 FQNNGV. CDR3 length equals 15 residues. The CDR3 loop is CASSLRGMTGNTIYF. The whole variable domain, remainder taken from reference TRBV11-2 and TRBJ1-3, is EAGVAQSPRYKIIEKRQSVAFWCNPISGHATLYWYQQILGQGPKLLIQFQNNGVVDDSQLPKDRFSAERLKGVDSTLKIQPAKLEDSAVYLCASSLRGMTGNTIYFGEGSWLTVV.